These T cell receptor beta chains were read from a single sample in a study of radiation and T cells in renal cell carcinoma. Here immunoSEQ multiplex PCR was the method, and the copy in TCRdb shows in-frame clones only, minus some. The sample holds 150,000 or so clones, roughly nine tenths seen once. The sequenced sample was blood, obtained from a patient whose treatment included radiotherapy and nephrectomy. The receptors originated from a woman between 45 and 60 years old with renal cell carcinoma. CDR3s leave out the opening cysteine and the closing phenylalanine or tryptophan. Each record gives: V gene, J gene, CDR3 protein.

TRBV7-2	TRBJ1-5	ASSPGTGRSGSNQPQH
TRBV29-1	TRBJ2-7	SVEILGGYEQY
TRBV18	TRBJ2-7	ASSPLAGGREQY
TRBV7-8	TRBJ1-1	ASSATELNTEAF
TRBV7-3	TRBJ2-3	ASSNIAGAGTDTQY
TRBV6-1	TRBJ2-2	ASSVEIVNTGELF
TRBV10-1	TRBJ2-7	ARWGPVHEQY
TRBV19	TRBJ2-3	ASSWGVDTQY
TRBV2	TRBJ2-2	ASSEGNTGELF
TRBV5-1	TRBJ2-3	ASSLEGAPSTDTQY
TRBV30	TRBJ2-1	AWSVIFPGGNEQF
TRBV7-2	TRBJ2-7	ASSLAGLAGGEQY
TRBV6-5	TRBJ1-4	ATAPGTGREKLF
TRBV6-1	TRBJ2-2	ASGQGVTGELF
TRBV5-1	TRBJ2-5	ASSRQGAVQETQY
TRBV7-9	TRBJ1-1	ASSSLMNTEAF
TRBV5-4	TRBJ2-1	ASSGTGSYNEQF
TRBV18	TRBJ2-3	ASSLPTSGGLDTQY
TRBV6-1	TRBJ1-3	ASTLTGNTIY
TRBV6-5	TRBJ2-7	ASSLTDRTYEQY
TRBV7-2	TRBJ1-3	ASSLGPGRSGNTIY
TRBV6-5	TRBJ2-2	ASNRQGRATGELF
TRBV6-5	TRBJ1-1	ASSYMRETGTEEAF
TRBV9	TRBJ2-3	ASSVAGGRTDTQY
TRBV9	TRBJ1-2	ASSEGDGPIGGYT